These 22 T cell receptor beta chains originate from one sample sequenced in a study of cytomegalovirus exposure and HLA in healthy donors. Researchers ran the PCR with 60 Vbeta and 13 Jbeta primers. Clones were read by immunoSEQ multiplex PCR, and TCRdb kept only the in-frame ones, dropping some. The data hold about 110,000 clones, with 60% to 80% observed a single time. Specimen: PBMCs. The receptors derive from a man aged 40-49 years in good health and CMV-seronegative.

This clone was found once. The V gene is TRBV5-1, the J gene TRBJ2-3; D not certain. The germline V gene has CDR1 SGHRS and CDR2 YFSETQ. Deletions cut 4 bases from V and 0 bases from J, with 15 bases between. The CDR3 is 16 amino acids. In nucleotides, the CDR3 is TGCGCCAGCAGCCCTGGCCAGTCCAGGAGCACAGATACGCAGTATTTT. It specifies CASSPGQSRSTDTQYF.

This clone was seen only a few times. In DNA form, the CDR3 reads TGTGCCGTCCCGGATCTTCTAGGTTATGGCTACACCTTC. This encodes CAVPDLLGYGYTF. The chain couples TRBV7-9 to TRBJ1-2, with D unresolved. V was trimmed by 11 bases and J by 5 bases, leaving 18 bases between them. Germline values: CDR1 SEHNR, CDR2 FQNEAQ (reference sequence). This CDR3 has 13 residues.

The rearrangement joins TRBV2 to TRBJ2-1; 11 bases map to TRBD2. CDR3 length equals 17 residues. V was pared by 8 bases and J by 5 bases, with 14 bases of the junction left unmatched. Germline V gene data show CDR1 as SNHLY and CDR2 as FYNNEI. As DNA, the CDR3 is TGTGCCAGCTGTGTACCACCGGGACTAGCGGTACACAATGAGCAGTTCTTC. Protein: CASCVPPGLAVHNEQFF.

The chain links TRBV29-1 to TRBJ2-7; a possible D gene is TRBD2 (6 bases). The CDR3 runs 13 residues. V was clipped by 1 base and J by 6 bases, with 13 bases between them. Germline CDR1 is SQVTM and CDR2 is ANQGSEA. For the CDR3, the DNA is TGCAGCGTTGAAGGCGGGGTTGAGGGCGAGCAGTACTTC. Encoded protein: CSVEGGVEGEQYF.

The chain is built from TRBV10-3 and TRBJ1-6; TRBD1 matches at 7 bases. This CDR3 is built from 16 residues. Germline V gene sequence: CDR1 ENHRY, CDR2 SYGVKD. V was clipped by 4 bases and J by 3 bases; unmatched bases: 6. The CDR3 nucleotides read TGTGCCATCAGTGGCAAAGGGACAGACTATAATTCACCCCTCCACTTT. This gives the protein CAISGKGTDYNSPLHF.

The chain joins TRBV11-2 to TRBJ1-2; D ambiguous. Germline V gene sequence: CDR1 SGHAT, CDR2 FQNNGV. The CDR3 contains 15 residues. V was trimmed by 2 bases and J by 4 bases, leaving 14 bases between them. CDR3 region: CASSLSPGNLYGYTF. CDR3 in DNA: TGTGCCAGCAGCTTAAGCCCGGGGAACCTCTATGGCTACACCTTC. Drawing the rest from reference TRBV11-2 and TRBJ1-2, the complete variable domain is EAGVAQSPRYKIIEKRQSVAFWCNPISGHATLYWYQQILGQGPKLLIQFQNNGVVDDSQLPKDRFSAERLKGVDSTLKIQPAKLEDSAVYLCASSLSPGNLYGYTFGSGTRLTVV.

There are a few counts of this clone. The chain employs TRBV7-6 and TRBJ2-2; 8 bases line up with TRBD2. Germline CDR1 reads SGHVS; CDR2 reads FNYEAQ. The V segment lost 1 base and the J segment 0 bases; nucleotides outside the gene matches: 1. This CDR3 is built from 16 residues. The CDR3 DNA reads as TGTGCCAGCAGCTTAGTTAGCGGGGCGAACACCGGGGAGCTGTTTTTT. Translated, it gives CASSLVSGANTGELFF.

This clone turned up a few times. The chain employs TRBV11-2 and TRBJ1-4; D might be TRBD1 (5 bases). This CDR3 is built from 14 residues. Germline V gives CDR1 SGHAT, CDR2 FQNNGV. Trimming cost V 1 base and J 13 bases, with 16 bases left between them. The CDR3: CASSLGGGFGGLFF. The CDR3 nucleotides read TGTGCCAGCAGCTTAGGGGGCGGATTCGGCGGACTGTTTTTT.

This clone showed up just a few times. The chain links TRBV7-9 to TRBJ2-1; D is unclear. Trimming shortened V by 2 bases and J by 9 bases, and 5 bases separated the two germline ends. This CDR3 spans 11 amino acids. CDR1 and CDR2 from the germline V gene are SEHNR and FQNEAQ (reference sequence). CDR3 amino acids: CASSLLREQFF. In DNA, the CDR3 is TGTGCCAGCAGCTTATTGCGTGAGCAGTTCTTC.

J is TRBJ2-5 and V is TRBV7-9, with TRBD2 identical over 9 bases. The CDR3 has 15 residues. Germline V CDR1 and CDR2: SEHNR, FQNEAQ (reference sequence). After removal of 6 bases from V and 2 bases from J, the junction contained 7 bases not matched to a gene. The CDR3: CASSHLAGKQETQYF. DNA for the CDR3: TGTGCCAGCAGTCACCTAGCGGGGAAACAAGAGACCCAGTACTTC.

The rearrangement links TRBV9 to TRBJ2-7; D perhaps matches TRBD2 (6 bases). The CDR3 has 13 amino acids. V lost 0 bases and J lost 7, with 11 bases in between. CDR1 SGDLS and CDR2 YYNGEE come from the germline V gene. The CDR3 protein is CASSVGAAGEQYF. As DNA, the CDR3 is TGTGCCAGCAGCGTAGGAGCGGCGGGGGAGCAGTACTTC.

The rearrangement joins TRBV5-4 to TRBJ1-2; tentatively, D is TRBD1 (5 bases). The CDR3 length is 11 residues. The germline V gene has CDR1 SGHNT and CDR2 YYREEE (reference sequence). Trimming left V 0 bases short and J 8 bases short, with 5 bases between. CDR3 region: CASSLGTGYTF. Written as DNA, the CDR3 is TGTGCCAGCAGCTTGGGGACAGGCTACACCTTC.

The chain couples TRBV19 to TRBJ2-2; a weak D match, TRBD1 (6 bases). Trimming took 3 bases from V and 2 from J, leaving 13 bases between them. Germline assignment: CDR1 LNHDA and CDR2 SQIVND (reference sequence). The CDR3 consists of 16 residues. The DNA for the CDR3 is TGTGCCAGTAGTATGGGTGACAGGAGAAACACCGGGGAGCTGTTTTTT. It encodes CASSMGDRRNTGELFF.

The rearrangement uses TRBV2 and TRBJ2-7; D is possibly TRBD1 (5 bases). The V and J ends lost 7 bases and 4 bases respectively, with 14 bases between them. The CDR3 runs to 13 residues. CDR1 and CDR2 from the germline V gene are SNHLY and FYNNEI. In DNA, the CDR3 is TGTGCCAGCAAGACGACAGATTTATACGAGCAGTACTTC. Its protein product is CASKTTDLYEQYF.

The chain is built from TRBV21-1 and TRBJ1-6; TRBD1 is the table's D call and was not checked against the DNA. TRBV21-1 corresponds to a pseudogene. The CDR3 totals 15 residues. CDR3 amino acids: CASSNERGPNSPLHF. The CDR3 region has the DNA TGTGCCAGCAGCAATGAGAGGGGGCCAAATTCACCCCTCCACTTT.

J is TRBJ2-7 and V is TRBV11-2; TRBD2 matches at 8 bases. Germline CDR1 reads SGHAT; CDR2 reads FQNNGV. With V trimmed by 5 bases and J by 1 base, 4 bases remained unmatched. The CDR3 consists of 14 residues. CDR3 sequence reads: CASSPTSGSYEQYF. The DNA of the CDR3 is TGTGCCAGCAGCCCTACTAGCGGATCCTACGAGCAGTACTTC.

The chain joins TRBV2 to TRBJ2-1; TRBD2 agrees at 8 bases. Germline V gene data show CDR1 as SNHLY and CDR2 as FYNNEI. The CDR3 is 15 amino acids. Trimming took 7 bases from V and 0 from J; bases not matched to a gene: 5. CDR3 residues: CASKIAGSSYNEQFF. As DNA, the CDR3 is TGTGCCAGCAAAATAGCGGGGAGCTCCTACAATGAGCAGTTCTTC.

This clone was counted only a few times. The chain couples TRBV16 to TRBJ2-7, with D perhaps TRBD1 (6 bases). The germline V and J ends were trimmed by 2 bases and 6 bases, with 20 bases remaining between them. The CDR3 runs 16 residues. Germline V gene lookup returns CDR1 KGHSY and CDR2 FQNENV. CDR3 in amino acids: CASSQPRSGAESEQYF. The CDR3 DNA reads TGTGCCAGCAGCCAACCCCGGTCAGGGGCAGAAAGCGAGCAGTACTTC.

The chain employs TRBV2 and TRBJ2-5, with D maybe TRBD2 (5 bases). The V end lost 6 bases, the J end lost 11 bases, and 22 bases lay between the germline ends. The length of the CDR3 is 14 residues. Germline-derived CDR1 and CDR2 are SNHLY and FYNNEI. The CDR3 spells CASRNSRLGEEQYF. Written as DNA, the CDR3 is TGTGCCAGCAGGAACAGTCGCCTGGGAGAGGAGCAGTACTTC.

This clone came up once. The V gene is TRBV6-5, the J gene TRBJ1-5; D is uncertain. The CDR3 contains 13 residues. The germline V gene has CDR1 MNHEY and CDR2 SVGAGI. V was shortened by 5 bases and J by 7 bases, with 12 bases between the two germline ends. The CDR3 region has the DNA TGTGCCAGCAGTCCCAGTCGGGGACAGCCCCAGCATTTT. It is translated as CASSPSRGQPQHF.

This chain uses TRBV7-6 with TRBJ1-2, with a tentative D call TRBD1 (5 bases). CDR3 length equals 15 residues. The germline gives CDR1 SGHVS, CDR2 FNYEAQ. The ends were cut back, 8 bases at V and 8 bases at J, with 24 bases in the middle. The CDR3 DNA is TGTGCCAGCGGGCCGGGGGAGGGAGGGGTCAGGGGCTACACCTTC. Its protein is CASGPGEGGVRGYTF. Complete variable domain (other parts from reference TRBV7-6 and TRBJ1-2): GAGVSQSPRYKVTKRGQDVALRCDPISGHVSLYWYRQALGQGPEFLTYFNYEAQQDKSGLPNDRFSAERPEGSISTLTIQRTEQRDSAMYRCASGPGEGGVRGYTFGSGTRLTVV.

This sequence joins TRBV9 and TRBJ1-1, with TRBD1 identical over 8 bases. Germline CDR1 SGDLS, CDR2 YYNGEE. CDR3 size: 15 residues. V trimming: 0 bases; J trimming: 4 bases; junction bases outside the gene matches: 5. The CDR3 sequence: CASSVGQGAVTEAFF. CDR3 nucleotides: TGTGCCAGCAGCGTAGGTCAGGGGGCGGTCACTGAAGCTTTCTTT.